The 11 T cell receptor beta chains reported below all come from one sample, sequenced in a study of regulatory T cells in long-lasting Graves disease (dated by TCRdb to the early 2020s). To prepare the library, multiplex PCR was applied. Sequencer: Illumina HiSeq 4000. To build TCR beta libraries, CDR3 regions were amplified by Arm-PCR using iRepertoire HTBI primers. Through fastp at Q25 and MiXCR, TCRdb rebuilt clones from the public reads, retaining in-frame beta chains. All rows with the same CDR3 protein become a single entry with the most common DNA and genes. This sample comprises about 500,000 distinct CDR3 sequences, 12% of them detected only once. The ten top clones hold over 7% of the sample. Read against the paper, the sample's time point label means: newly diagnosed GD, antithyroid drugs for less than 3 months. For both TCR sequencing and RNA sequencing, RNA was extracted from PBMCs using TRIzol.

The sample was also reused in another study, on T cells in Graves' hyperthyroidism and ophthalmopathy.

Sequenced here: peripheral blood mononuclear cells (PBMCs), sampled at new diagnosis, from a patient treated with antithyroid drugs. The receptors come from a woman aged 25 to 45 with Graves disease. Donor details come from another sample of the same person, matched by shared clones.

This clonotype has only a few counts. The CDR3 reads CSADGGAGVPGTDTQYF. The CDR3 bases are TGCAGCGCCGATGGGGGGGCCGGGGTTCCTGGCACAGATACGCAGTATTTT. This sequence joins TRBV29-1 and TRBJ2-3, with D perhaps TRBD2 (7 bases). The CDR3 runs to 17 residues. CDR1 and CDR2 from the germline V gene are SQVTM and ANQGSEA. Trimming shortened V by 7 bases and J by 1 base, and 24 bases separated the two germline ends.

CDR3 region: CASSVADRSYEQYF. CDR3 DNA: TGCGCCAGCAGCGTGGCGGACAGGTCCTACGAGCAGTACTTC. This sequence joins TRBV4-3 and TRBJ2-7, with 7 bases that match TRBD1. Looked up from germline, CDR1 is LGHNA and CDR2 is YSLEER. The CDR3 has 14 amino acids. The junction had 5 bases not matched to a gene; V was cut back by 5 bases and J by 1 base.

This clonotype was observed at least ten times. This chain links TRBV6-1 with TRBJ1-2, with a weak D call TRBD1 (5 bases). The germline V gene has CDR1 MNHNS and CDR2 SASEGT. V shed 2 bases and J shed 7 bases, with 11 bases lying between them. CDR3 length equals 13 residues. Here the CDR3 reads CASSERGDSGYTF. For the CDR3, the DNA is TGTGCCAGCAGTGAAAGGGGCGACTCTGGCTACACCTTC.

Notes on this clonotype: A much bigger clone sits one base away, suggesting this may be a read error. The rearrangement joins TRBV5-5 to TRBJ2-7; TRBD1 agrees at 7 bases. Germline-derived CDR1 and CDR2 are SGHKS and YYEKEE (reference sequence). The CDR3 contains 14 residues. CDR3 protein: CASSLVGTAYEQSF. In DNA form, the CDR3 reads TGTGCCAGCAGCTTGGTGGGGACAGCGTACGAGCAGTCCTTC.

This clonotype was detected ten times or more. The V and J genes are TRBV6-2 or TRBV6-3 and TRBJ2-3, with D possibly being TRBD2 (5 bases). The germline V gene encodes CDR1 MNHEY and CDR2 SVGEGT. V dropped 7 bases and J dropped 2 bases, with 13 bases sitting between them. This CDR3 is built from 14 residues. CDR3 residues: CASTRNGITDTQYF. The CDR3 DNA reads TGTGCCAGCACTCGAAACGGGATCACAGATACGCAGTATTTT.

The rearrangement joins TRBV7-9 to TRBJ1-1; TRBD1 might be the D (5 bases). V lost 4 bases to trimming and J lost 1 base, with 10 bases between them. The CDR3 loop spans 14 amino acids. The germline V gene has CDR1 SEHNR and CDR2 FQNEAQ (reference sequence). This chain's CDR3 is CASSSGARNTEAFF. CDR3 bases: TGTGCCAGCAGCTCCGGGGCGCGGAACACTGAAGCTTTCTTT.

This clonotype was recorded at least ten times. The J gene is TRBJ1-1, the V gene TRBV29-1, with no clear D. Germline V lookup: CDR1 SQVTM, CDR2 ANQGSEA. There are 13 residues in the CDR3. V lost 2 bases, J lost 1 base, and 8 bases lay in between. This CDR3 reads CSVERQPNTEAFF. CDR3 nucleotides: TGCAGCGTTGAAAGGCAGCCGAACACTGAAGCTTTCTTT.

The V gene is TRBV7-2, the J gene TRBJ2-3; D remains ambiguous. This CDR3 is 16 amino acids long. V shed 2 bases and J shed 4 bases, with 16 bases lying between them. CDR1 SGHTA and CDR2 FQGNSA come from the germline V gene. The CDR3 region is CASSLFGWQVPDTQYF. The CDR3 nucleotides are TGTGCCAGCAGCTTATTCGGTTGGCAGGTCCCAGATACGCAGTATTTT.

This clonotype has ten or more counts. The J gene is TRBJ1-6, the V gene TRBV11-2; D remains unclear. The ends were cut back, 5 bases at V and 10 bases at J, with 21 bases in the middle. The CDR3 consists of 16 residues. CDR1 is SGHAT and CDR2 is FQNNGV in the germline V gene. CDR3 in amino acids: CASSLMLTQAGSPLHF. The CDR3 DNA reads TGTGCCAGCAGCCTAATGCTTACCCAGGCGGGATCACCCCTCCACTTT.

This clonotype was counted at least ten times. The V call is TRBV11-2, the J call TRBJ1-5; 8 bases match TRBD1. Germline values: CDR1 SGHAT, CDR2 FQNNGV. The V and J ends lost 6 bases and 2 bases, in that order; junction bases with no gene match: 3. This CDR3 contains 14 residues. The chain's CDR3 is CASSLTGGNQPQHF. CDR3 DNA sequence: TGTGCCAGCAGTTTGACAGGGGGCAATCAGCCCCAGCATTTT.

The chain links TRBV19 to TRBJ2-4; D is unresolved. Trimming took 3 bases from V and 3 from J, leaving 9 bases between them. The germline gives CDR1 LNHDA, CDR2 SQIVND (reference sequence). The length of the CDR3 is 14 residues. DNA for the CDR3: TGTGCCAGTAGTATGCACGGCTTCAAAAACATTCAGTACTTC. Its protein product is CASSMHGFKNIQYF.